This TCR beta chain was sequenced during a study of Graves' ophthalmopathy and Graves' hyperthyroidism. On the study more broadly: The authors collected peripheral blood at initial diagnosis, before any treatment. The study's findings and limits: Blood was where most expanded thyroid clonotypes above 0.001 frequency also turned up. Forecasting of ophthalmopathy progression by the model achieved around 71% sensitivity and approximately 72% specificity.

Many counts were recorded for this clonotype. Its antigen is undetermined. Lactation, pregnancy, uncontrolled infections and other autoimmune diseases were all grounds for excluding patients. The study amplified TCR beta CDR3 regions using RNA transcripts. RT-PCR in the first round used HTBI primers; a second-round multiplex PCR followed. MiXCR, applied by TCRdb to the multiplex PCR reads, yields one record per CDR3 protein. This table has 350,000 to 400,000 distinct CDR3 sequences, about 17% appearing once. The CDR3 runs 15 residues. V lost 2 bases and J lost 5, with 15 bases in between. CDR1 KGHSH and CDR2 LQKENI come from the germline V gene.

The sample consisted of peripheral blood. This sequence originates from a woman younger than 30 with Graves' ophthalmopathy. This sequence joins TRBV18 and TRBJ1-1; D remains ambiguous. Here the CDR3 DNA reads TGTGCCAGCTCACCAGGGCCGGGAGGCTTAACTGAAGCTTTCTTT. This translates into CASSPGPGGLTEAFF.